This T cell receptor beta chain was recovered during a study of blood T cell repertoires in COVID-19. On the study more broadly: Spain, Italy and the United States supplied samples that represented acute and convalescent COVID-19. The analysed material was cDNA or gDNA that came from T cells, B-cell-depleted T cells, or PBMCs.

Clinical history as reported by participants underpinned cohort assignment. Generated by immunoSEQ multiplex PCR, the TCRdb table keeps only in-frame clones and is missing some. This table holds about 140,000 clones, approximately 80% found once. Germline V gene lookup returns CDR1 SGDLS and CDR2 YYNGEE. Trimming removed 3 bases at V and 4 bases at J, with 10 bases between. This CDR3 contains 13 residues. The chain links TRBV9 to TRBJ2-5; D is perhaps TRBD2 (5 bases). The material sequenced was PBMCs or T cells enriched from blood (not recorded which). The receptor's source is a woman aged 45-65 years who had recovered from COVID-19. The CDR3 region has the DNA TGTGCCAGCAGCGATGGACTCTCAGAGACCCAGTACTTC. It yields the protein CASSDGLSETQYF.